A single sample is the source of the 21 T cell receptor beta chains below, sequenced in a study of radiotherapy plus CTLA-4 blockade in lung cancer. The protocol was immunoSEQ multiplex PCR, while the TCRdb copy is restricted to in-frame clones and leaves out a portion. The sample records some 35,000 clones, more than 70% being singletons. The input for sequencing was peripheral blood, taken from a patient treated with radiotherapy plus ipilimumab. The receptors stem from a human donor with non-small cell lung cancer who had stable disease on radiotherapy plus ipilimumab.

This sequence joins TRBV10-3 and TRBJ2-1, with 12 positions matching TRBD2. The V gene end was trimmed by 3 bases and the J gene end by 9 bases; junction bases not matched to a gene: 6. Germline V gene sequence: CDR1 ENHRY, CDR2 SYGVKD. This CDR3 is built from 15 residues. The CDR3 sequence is CAISEWLAGGSEQFF. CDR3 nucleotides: TGTGCCATCAGTGAATGGCTAGCGGGGGGGAGTGAGCAGTTCTTC.

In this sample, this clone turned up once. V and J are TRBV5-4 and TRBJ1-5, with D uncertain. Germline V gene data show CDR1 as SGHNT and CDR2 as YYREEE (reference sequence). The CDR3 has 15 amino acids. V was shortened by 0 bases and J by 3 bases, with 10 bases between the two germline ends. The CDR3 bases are TGTGCCAGCAGCTTGGCGGGGTCAATCAATCAGCCCCAGCATTTT. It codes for CASSLAGSINQPQHF.

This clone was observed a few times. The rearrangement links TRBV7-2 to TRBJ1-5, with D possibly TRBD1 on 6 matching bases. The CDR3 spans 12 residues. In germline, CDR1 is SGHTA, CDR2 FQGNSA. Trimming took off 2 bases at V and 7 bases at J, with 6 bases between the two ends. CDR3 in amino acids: CASSLRGQPQHF. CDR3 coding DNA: TGTGCCAGCAGCTTAAGGGGGCAGCCCCAGCATTTT.

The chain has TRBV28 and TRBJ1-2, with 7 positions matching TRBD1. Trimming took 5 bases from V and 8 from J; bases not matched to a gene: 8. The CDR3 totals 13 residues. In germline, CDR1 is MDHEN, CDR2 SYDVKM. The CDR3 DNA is TGTGCCAGCAGTATAGCAGGGGGTATGGGCTACACCTTC. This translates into CASSIAGGMGYTF.

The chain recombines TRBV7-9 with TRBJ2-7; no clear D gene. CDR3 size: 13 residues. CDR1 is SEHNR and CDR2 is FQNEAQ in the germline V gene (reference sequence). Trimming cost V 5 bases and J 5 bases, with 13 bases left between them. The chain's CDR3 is CASSHGYHHEQYF. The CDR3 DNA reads TGTGCCAGCAGCCACGGTTACCACCACGAGCAGTACTTC.

CDR3 nucleotide sequence: TGTGCCAGCAGCTCACAGGGGCTAGGTAATTCACCCCTCCACTTT. As protein: CASSSQGLGNSPLHF. The chain links TRBV5-6 to TRBJ1-6; 7 bases agree with TRBD1. V was pared by 3 bases and J by 6 bases, with 6 bases of the junction left unmatched. The CDR3 covers 15 residues. Germline CDR1 and CDR2: SGHDT and YYEEEE.

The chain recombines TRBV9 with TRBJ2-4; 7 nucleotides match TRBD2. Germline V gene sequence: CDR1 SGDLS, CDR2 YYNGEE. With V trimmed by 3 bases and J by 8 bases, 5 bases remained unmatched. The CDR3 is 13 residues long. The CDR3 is CASSGGGLDIQYF. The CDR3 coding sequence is TGTGCCAGCAGCGGGGGGGGATTGGACATTCAGTACTTC. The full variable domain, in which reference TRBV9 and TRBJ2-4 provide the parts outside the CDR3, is DSGVTQTPKHLITATGQRVTLRCSPRSGDLSVYWYQQSLDQGLQFLIQYYNGEERAKGNILERFSAQQFPDLHSELNLSSLELGDSALYFCASSGGGLDIQYFGAGTRLSVL.

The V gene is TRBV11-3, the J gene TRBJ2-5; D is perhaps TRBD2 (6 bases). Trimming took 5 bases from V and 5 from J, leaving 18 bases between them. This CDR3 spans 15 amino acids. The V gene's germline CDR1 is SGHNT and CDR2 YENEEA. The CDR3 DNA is TGTGCCAGCAGCCATGGCGGCCTTGGGGGGGAGACCCAGTACTTC. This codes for CASSHGGLGGETQYF.

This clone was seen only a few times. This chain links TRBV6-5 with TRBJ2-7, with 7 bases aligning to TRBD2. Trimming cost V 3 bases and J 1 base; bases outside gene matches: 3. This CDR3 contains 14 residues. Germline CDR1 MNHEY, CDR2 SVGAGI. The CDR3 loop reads CASSYAGGSYEQYF. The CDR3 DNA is TGTGCCAGCAGTTATGCCGGGGGGTCCTACGAGCAGTACTTC.

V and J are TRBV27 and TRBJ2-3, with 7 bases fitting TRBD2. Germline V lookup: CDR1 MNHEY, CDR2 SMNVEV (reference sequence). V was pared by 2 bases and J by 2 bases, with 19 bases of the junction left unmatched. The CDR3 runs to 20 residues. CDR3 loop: CASSLRGYISGRRFTDTQYF. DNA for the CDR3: TGTGCCAGCAGTTTAAGGGGATACATTAGCGGGCGGCGTTTCACAGATACGCAGTATTTT.

CDR3 sequence (DNA): TGTGCCAGCAGCACCCTAGCGGGAGGGGCAGATACGCAGTATTTT. Translating gives CASSTLAGGADTQYF. The rearrangement links TRBV7-2 to TRBJ2-3; 12 bases map to TRBD2. V gave up 5 bases and J gave up 4 bases; unmatched junction bases: 4. This CDR3 is built from 15 residues. The V gene's germline CDR1 is SGHTA and CDR2 FQGNSA.

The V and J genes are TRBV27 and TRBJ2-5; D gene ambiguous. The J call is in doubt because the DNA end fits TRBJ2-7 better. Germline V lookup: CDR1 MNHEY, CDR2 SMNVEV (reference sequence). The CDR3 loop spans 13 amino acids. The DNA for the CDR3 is TGTGCCAGCAGTTGTCCCCGCTCCTACGAGCAGTACTTC. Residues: CASSCPRSYEQYF.

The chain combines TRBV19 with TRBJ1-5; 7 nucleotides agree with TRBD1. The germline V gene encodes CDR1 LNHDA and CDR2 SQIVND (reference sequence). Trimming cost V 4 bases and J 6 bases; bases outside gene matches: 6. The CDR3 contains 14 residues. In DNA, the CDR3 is TGTGCCAGTAGTACCTTACAGGGGTTTCAGCCCCAGCATTTT. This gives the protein CASSTLQGFQPQHF.

CDR3 protein: CASSTGTGRRSYEQYF. In DNA form, the CDR3 reads TGCGCCAGCAGCACGGGGACAGGGCGGAGGTCCTACGAGCAGTACTTC. The chain uses TRBV5-1 and TRBJ2-7; 9 bases are shared with TRBD1. The germline V gene has CDR1 SGHRS and CDR2 YFSETQ. The V and J ends lost 4 bases and 1 base, in that order; junction bases with no gene match: 9. There are 16 residues in the CDR3.

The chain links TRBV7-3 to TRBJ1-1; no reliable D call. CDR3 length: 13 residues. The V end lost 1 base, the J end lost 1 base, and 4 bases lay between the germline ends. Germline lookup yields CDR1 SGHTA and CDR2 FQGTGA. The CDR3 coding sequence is TGTGCCAGCAGCTTAAACGGGAACACTGAAGCTTTCTTT. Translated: CASSLNGNTEAFF.

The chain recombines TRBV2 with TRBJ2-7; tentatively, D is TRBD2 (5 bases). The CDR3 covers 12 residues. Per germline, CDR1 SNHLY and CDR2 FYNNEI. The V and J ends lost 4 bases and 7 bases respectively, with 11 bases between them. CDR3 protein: CASSVRGQEQYF. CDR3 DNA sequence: TGTGCCAGCAGTGTACGCGGGCAAGAGCAGTACTTC.

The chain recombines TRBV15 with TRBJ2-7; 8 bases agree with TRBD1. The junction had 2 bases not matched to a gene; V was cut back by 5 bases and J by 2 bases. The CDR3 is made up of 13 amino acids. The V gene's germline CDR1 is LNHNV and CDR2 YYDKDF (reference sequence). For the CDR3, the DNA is TGTGCCACCAGCGAGGACAGGGCCTACGAGCAGTACTTC. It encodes CATSEDRAYEQYF.

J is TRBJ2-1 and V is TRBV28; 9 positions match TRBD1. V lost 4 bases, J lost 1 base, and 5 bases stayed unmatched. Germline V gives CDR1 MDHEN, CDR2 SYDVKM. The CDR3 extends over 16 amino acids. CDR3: CASSWDREKSYNEQFF. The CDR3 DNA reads TGTGCCAGCAGTTGGGACAGGGAGAAATCCTACAATGAGCAGTTCTTC. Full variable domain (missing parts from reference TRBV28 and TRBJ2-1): DVKVTQSSRYLVKRTGEKVFLECVQDMDHENMFWYRQDPGLGLRLIYFSYDVKMKEKGDIPEGYSVSREKKERFSLILESASTNQTSMYLCASSWDREKSYNEQFFGPGTRLTVL.

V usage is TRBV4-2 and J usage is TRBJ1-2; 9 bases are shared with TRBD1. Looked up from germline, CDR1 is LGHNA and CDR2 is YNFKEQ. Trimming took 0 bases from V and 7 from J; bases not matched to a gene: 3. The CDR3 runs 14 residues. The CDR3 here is CASSQDTGGSGYTF. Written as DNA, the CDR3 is TGTGCCAGCAGCCAAGACACAGGGGGCAGTGGCTACACCTTC.

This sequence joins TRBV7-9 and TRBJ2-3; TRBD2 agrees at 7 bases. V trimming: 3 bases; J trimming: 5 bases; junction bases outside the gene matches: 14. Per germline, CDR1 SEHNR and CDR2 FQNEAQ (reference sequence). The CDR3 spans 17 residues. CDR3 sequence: CASSLGGGGSNGDTQYF. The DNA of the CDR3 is TGTGCCAGCAGCTTGGGTGGTGGCGGGAGTAATGGAGATACGCAGTATTTT.

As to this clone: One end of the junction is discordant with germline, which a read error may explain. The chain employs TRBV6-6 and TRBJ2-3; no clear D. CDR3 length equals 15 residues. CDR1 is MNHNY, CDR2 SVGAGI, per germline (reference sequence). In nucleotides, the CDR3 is TGTGCCAGCAGTGACTCGAGGTCCCCGACAGATACGCAGTATTTT. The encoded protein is CASSDSRSPTDTQYF.